This T cell receptor (beta chain) was recorded in a study of beta chain features in type 1 diabetes. Study findings and constraints: Equally in patients and controls, PCR might preferentially amplify shorter templates. Among type 1 diabetes patients, VDJ junctions had fewer insertions and more deletions. Cells expressing TCR highly could be over-represented by cDNA sequencing. Shorter TCRB CDR3s, moderately but significantly so, marked every one of the four CD4+ subsets in Type 1 diabetes patients.

The V end was cut by 5 bases, the J end by 6 bases, with 11 bases between. The V gene's germline CDR1 is SGHVS and CDR2 FQNEAQ. This CDR3 comprises 12 residues. This clone was observed a handful of times. Its specificity is not known. cDNA synthesis used the whole RNA isolate, giving expressed TCRB sequences. Clones were read by immunoSEQ multiplex PCR, and TCRdb kept only the in-frame ones, dropping some. The profile shows about 700,000 clones, around 15% of them singletons. This TCR came from a man between 18 and 29 years old with type 1 diabetes. Sequenced input: naive CD4+ T cells from blood. J is TRBJ2-7 and V is TRBV7-8; D remains ambiguous. CDR3 residues: CASSPSYSEQYF. CDR3 DNA: TGTGCCAGCAGCCCCAGTTATTCCGAGCAGTACTTC.